A single sample is the source of the 16 T cell receptor beta chains below, sequenced in a study of blood T cell repertoires in COVID-19. Some clones are missing from TCRdb's copy, which holds only in-frame ones; the method was immunoSEQ multiplex PCR. Found here are some 150,000 clones, approximately 87% of them singletons; the top ten hold roughly 8%. Sequencing was done on a sample of peripheral blood. These receptors came from a woman aged 45-65 years with active or convalescent COVID-19.

The V call is TRBV27, the J call TRBJ2-7; no reliable D call. There are 12 residues in the CDR3. Germline V CDR1 and CDR2: MNHEY, SMNVEV (reference sequence). Between the trimmed V and J ends, which lost 5 bases and 5 bases, there was a span of 10 bases. The CDR3 DNA reads TGTGCCAGCAGTCCCCGTCAGGACGAGCAGTACTTC. This encodes CASSPRQDEQYF.

V and J are TRBV7-9 and TRBJ1-4; the D gene is possibly TRBD1 (6 bases). Trimming shortened V by 1 base and J by 5 bases, and 8 bases separated the two germline ends. CDR3 size: 14 residues. Per germline, CDR1 SEHNR and CDR2 FQNEAQ (reference sequence). CDR3 in amino acids: CASSLGGQNEKLFF. The CDR3 nucleotides are TGTGCCAGCAGCTTAGGCGGACAGAATGAAAAACTGTTTTTT.

J is TRBJ1-2 and V is TRBV5-8; possibly TRBD1 for D (6 bases). CDR1 is SGHTS and CDR2 is YDEGEE in the germline V gene. Deletions cut 4 bases from V and 1 base from J, with 11 bases between. The length of the CDR3 is 14 residues. The CDR3 DNA reads TGTGCCAGCAGCATCAGGACAGTTAACTATGGCTACACCTTC. Its protein is CASSIRTVNYGYTF.

This chain links TRBV12-5 with TRBJ1-5; D gene ambiguous. Germline CDR1 reads LGHNT; CDR2 reads FRNRAP. V was clipped by 0 bases and J by 4 bases, with 19 bases between them. The CDR3 runs to 18 residues. CDR3 residues: CASGLVIIPRVGNQPQHF. The DNA of the CDR3 is TGTGCTAGTGGTTTGGTAATCATTCCGCGGGTTGGGAATCAGCCCCAGCATTTT.

V gene TRBV4-2 combines with J gene TRBJ2-3; 10 bases match TRBD2. V was pared by 2 bases and J by 6 bases, with 8 bases of the junction left unmatched. From germline, CDR1 is LGHNA and CDR2 YNFKEQ. The CDR3 sequence is 16 residues long. The CDR3: CASSQKGAGGPDTQYF. CDR3 nucleotide sequence: TGTGCCAGCAGCCAAAAGGGAGCGGGGGGGCCCGATACGCAGTATTTT.

The chain joins TRBV2 to TRBJ2-3; 11 nucleotides line up with TRBD2. Germline V CDR1 and CDR2: SNHLY, FYNNEI. The ends lost 3 bases at V and 7 bases at J; junction bases unmatched: 9. The CDR3 contains 16 residues. CDR3 DNA: TGTGCCAGCAGTGATCGAACTAGCGGGAGAAGGAATACGCAGTATTTT. Protein: CASSDRTSGRRNTQYF.

This chain joins TRBV7-6 and TRBJ2-3; D may be TRBD2 (6 bases). The germline gives CDR1 SGHVS, CDR2 FNYEAQ. The CDR3 sequence is 19 residues long. Trimming removed 2 bases from V and 0 bases from J, with 21 bases in between. CDR3 region: CASSLLPSAVFTSTDTQYF. Written as DNA, the CDR3 is TGTGCCAGCAGCTTACTCCCTAGCGCAGTCTTCACTAGCACAGATACGCAGTATTTT. The full variable domain, in which reference TRBV7-6 and TRBJ2-3 provide the parts outside the CDR3, is GAGVSQSPRYKVTKRGQDVALRCDPISGHVSLYWYRQALGQGPEFLTYFNYEAQQDKSGLPNDRFSAERPEGSISTLTIQRTEQRDSAMYRCASSLLPSAVFTSTDTQYFGPGTRLTVL.

This sequence joins TRBV27 and TRBJ1-6; TRBD1 might be the D (6 bases). The V end lost 5 bases, the J end lost 6 bases, and 14 bases lay between the germline ends. Germline assignment: CDR1 MNHEY and CDR2 SMNVEV (reference sequence). The CDR3 is made up of 15 amino acids. The CDR3 loop is CASSPRTAFNSPLHF. Here the CDR3 DNA reads TGTGCCAGCAGTCCCCGGACAGCCTTTAATTCACCCCTCCACTTT.

This chain uses TRBV4-2 with TRBJ2-2; 9 bases line up with TRBD2. With 1 base clipped from V and 4 bases from J, the junction kept 4 bases outside the gene matches. This CDR3 is 16 amino acids long. CDR1 is LGHNA, CDR2 YNFKEQ, per germline. The CDR3 region has the DNA TGTGCCAGCAGCCAAGTGCGGGGGGGCGGCACCGGGGAGCTGTTTTTT. Amino acids: CASSQVRGGGTGELFF.

The chain links TRBV27 to TRBJ2-1; no firm D call. The CDR3 runs to 13 residues. Looked up from germline, CDR1 is MNHEY and CDR2 is SMNVEV (reference sequence). With 8 bases removed from V and 2 bases from J, the gap between germline ends came to 10 bases. The CDR3, as DNA: TGTGCCAGCTCCGGTCTTGCCTACAATGAGCAGTTCTTC. This translates into CASSGLAYNEQFF.

The rearrangement uses TRBV5-6 and TRBJ1-2; TRBD1 might be the D (5 bases). The CDR3 loop spans 13 amino acids. Trimming removed 3 bases from V and 7 bases from J, with 13 bases in between. CDR1 and CDR2 from the germline V gene are SGHDT and YYEEEE. Here the CDR3 DNA reads TGTGCCAGCAGCTCGGGAGCGGGGGTTGGCTACACCTTC. As protein: CASSSGAGVGYTF.

This chain uses TRBV19 with TRBJ1-1; no definite D call. This CDR3 contains 13 residues. Germline CDR1 reads LNHDA; CDR2 reads SQIVND (reference sequence). V was trimmed by 3 bases and J by 5 bases, leaving 10 bases between them. In DNA, the CDR3 is TGTGCCAGTAGTATCATCGGAGTAACTGAAGCTTTCTTT. This codes for CASSIIGVTEAFF.

This sequence joins TRBV4-3 and TRBJ2-1; tentatively, D is TRBD2 (6 bases). Germline CDR1 and CDR2: LGHNA and YSLEER. This CDR3 is built from 16 residues. V lost 0 bases, J lost 7 bases, and 16 bases lay in between. CDR3 in amino acids: CASSQDGGVVSNEQFF. In nucleotides, the CDR3 is TGCGCCAGCAGCCAAGATGGAGGGGTCGTCTCTAATGAGCAGTTCTTC.

CDR3 bases: TGTGCCAGCAGGAGAGACAGGGTACGAGCTTTCTTT. Its translation is CASRRDRVRAFF. This sequence joins TRBV28 and TRBJ1-1; 7 nucleotides line up with TRBD1. Germline trimming cut 6 bases from V and 10 bases from J; bases unmatched to any gene: 8. CDR1 MDHEN and CDR2 SYDVKM come from the germline V gene. This CDR3 is built from 12 residues. Combining the CDR3 with reference TRBV28 and TRBJ1-1 gives the whole variable domain DVKVTQSSRYLVKRTGEKVFLECVQDMDHENMFWYRQDPGLGLRLIYFSYDVKMKEKGDIPEGYSVSREKKERFSLILESASTNQTSMYLCASRRDRVRAFFGQGTRLTVV.

This chain uses TRBV23-1 with TRBJ2-6; D might be TRBD1 (6 bases). TRBV23-1 is an open reading frame, and its role is uncertain. Trimming stripped 0 bases from V and 1 base from J, with 10 bases between. The CDR3 loop spans 17 amino acids. This CDR3 reads CASSQSGTGSGANVLTF. CDR3 bases: TGCGCCAGCAGTCAATCGGGTACAGGGTCTGGGGCCAACGTCCTGACTTTC.

This rearrangement joins TRBV4-1 to TRBJ2-2, with D possibly being TRBD1 (5 bases). CDR1 is MGHRA, CDR2 YSYEKL, per germline. This CDR3 spans 16 amino acids. The V and J ends lost 0 bases and 1 base respectively, with 9 bases between them. CDR3 amino acids: CASSQDLGLNTGELFF. CDR3 DNA sequence: TGCGCCAGCAGCCAAGATCTGGGGCTGAACACCGGGGAGCTGTTTTTT.